The source of this T cell receptor (beta chain) is a study of cytomegalovirus exposure and HLA in healthy donors. About the research overall: The study placed 70% to 90% of its roughly 430 genotyped donors in the Caucasian-associated ancestry cluster.

This clone was seen more than once but under ten times. The PCR employed 60 Vbeta primers together with 13 Jbeta primers. Some clones are missing from TCRdb's copy, which holds only in-frame ones; the method was immunoSEQ multiplex PCR. The sample holds 85,000 to 100,000 clones, 60% to 80% seen once. Trimming at V came to 5 bases and at J to 0 bases, leaving 5 bases not matched to a gene. Germline CDR1 reads MDHEN; CDR2 reads SYDVKM. The CDR3 spans 15 residues. The chain is built from TRBV28 and TRBJ2-3; TRBD1 matches at 7 bases. The sequenced material came from PBMCs. This TCR was recovered from a man aged 60 to 75 in good health and CMV-seronegative. Written as DNA, the CDR3 is TGTGCCAGCAGTCCGACAGGGTTTAGCACAGATACGCAGTATTTT. Its protein product is CASSPTGFSTDTQYF.